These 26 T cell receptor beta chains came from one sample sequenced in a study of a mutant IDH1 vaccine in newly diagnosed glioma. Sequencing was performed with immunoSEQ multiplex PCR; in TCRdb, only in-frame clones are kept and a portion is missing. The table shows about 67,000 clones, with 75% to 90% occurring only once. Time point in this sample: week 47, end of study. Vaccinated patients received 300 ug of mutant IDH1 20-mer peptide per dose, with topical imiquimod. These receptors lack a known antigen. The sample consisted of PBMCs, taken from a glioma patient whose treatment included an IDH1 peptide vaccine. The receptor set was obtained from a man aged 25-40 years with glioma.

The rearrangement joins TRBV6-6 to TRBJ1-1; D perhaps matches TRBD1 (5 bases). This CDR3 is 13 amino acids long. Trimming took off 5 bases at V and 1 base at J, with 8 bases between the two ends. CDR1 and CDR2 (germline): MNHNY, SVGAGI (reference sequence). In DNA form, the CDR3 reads TGTGCCAGCAGTATTGGGGGGAACACTGAAGCTTTCTTT. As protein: CASSIGGNTEAFF.

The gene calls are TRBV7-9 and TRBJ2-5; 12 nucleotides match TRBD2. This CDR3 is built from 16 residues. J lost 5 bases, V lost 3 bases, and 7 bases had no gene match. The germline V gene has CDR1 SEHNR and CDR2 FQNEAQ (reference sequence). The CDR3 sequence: CASSFLGLAGGETQYF. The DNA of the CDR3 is TGTGCCAGCAGCTTCCTGGGACTAGCGGGCGGGGAGACCCAGTACTTC.

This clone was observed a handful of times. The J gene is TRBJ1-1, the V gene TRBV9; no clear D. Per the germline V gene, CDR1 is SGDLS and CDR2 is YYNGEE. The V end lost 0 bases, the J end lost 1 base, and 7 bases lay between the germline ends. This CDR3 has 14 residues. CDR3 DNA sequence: TGTGCCAGCAGCGTAGCCTACAGGAACACTGAAGCTTTCTTT. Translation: CASSVAYRNTEAFF. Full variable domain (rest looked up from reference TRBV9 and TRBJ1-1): DSGVTQTPKHLITATGQRVTLRCSPRSGDLSVYWYQQSLDQGLQFLIQYYNGEERAKGNILERFSAQQFPDLHSELNLSSLELGDSALYFCASSVAYRNTEAFFGQGTRLTVV.

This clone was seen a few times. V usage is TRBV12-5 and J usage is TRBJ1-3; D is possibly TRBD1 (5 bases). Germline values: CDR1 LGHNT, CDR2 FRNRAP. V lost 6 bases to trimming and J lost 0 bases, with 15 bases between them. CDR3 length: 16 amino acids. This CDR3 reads CASGSGQGFSGNTIYF. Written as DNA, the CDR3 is TGTGCTAGTGGCTCGGGTCAGGGATTCTCTGGAAACACCATATATTTT. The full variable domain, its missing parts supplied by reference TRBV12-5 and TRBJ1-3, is DARVTQTPRHKVTEMGQEVTMRCQPILGHNTVFWYRQTMMQGLELLAYFRNRAPLDDSGMPKDRFSAEMPDATLATLKIQPSEPRDSAVYFCASGSGQGFSGNTIYFGEGSWLTVV.

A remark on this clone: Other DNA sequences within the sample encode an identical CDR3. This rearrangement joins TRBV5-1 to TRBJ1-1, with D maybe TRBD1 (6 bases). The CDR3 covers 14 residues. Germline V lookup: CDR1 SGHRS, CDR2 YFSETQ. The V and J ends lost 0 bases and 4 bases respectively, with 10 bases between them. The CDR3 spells CASSLDRVGTEAFF. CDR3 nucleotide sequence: TGCGCCAGCAGCTTGGACAGGGTGGGCACTGAAGCTTTCTTT.

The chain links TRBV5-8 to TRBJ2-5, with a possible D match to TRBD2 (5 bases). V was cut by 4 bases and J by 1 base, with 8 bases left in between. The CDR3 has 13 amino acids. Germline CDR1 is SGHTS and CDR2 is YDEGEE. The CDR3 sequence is CASSLGLQETQYF. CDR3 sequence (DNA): TGTGCCAGCAGCCTCGGACTCCAAGAGACCCAGTACTTC.

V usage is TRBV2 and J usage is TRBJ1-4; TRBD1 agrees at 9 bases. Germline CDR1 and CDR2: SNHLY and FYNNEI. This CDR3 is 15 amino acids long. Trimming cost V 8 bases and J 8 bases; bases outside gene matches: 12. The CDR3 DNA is TGTGCCAGCGGCCAAACAGGGGGCCCTAGGGAAAAACTGTTTTTT. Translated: CASGQTGGPREKLFF.

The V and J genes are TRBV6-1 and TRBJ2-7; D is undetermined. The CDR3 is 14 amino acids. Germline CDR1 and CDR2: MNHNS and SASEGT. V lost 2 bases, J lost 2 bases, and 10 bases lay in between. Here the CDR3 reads CASSEWGSTYEQYF. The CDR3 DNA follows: TGTGCCAGCAGTGAATGGGGTTCGACCTACGAGCAGTACTTC.

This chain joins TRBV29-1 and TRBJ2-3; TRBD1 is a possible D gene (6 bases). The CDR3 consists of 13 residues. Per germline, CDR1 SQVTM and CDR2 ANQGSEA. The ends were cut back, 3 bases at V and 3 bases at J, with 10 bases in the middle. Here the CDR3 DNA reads TGCAGCGTTGATTTAGGGACAACAGATACGCAGTATTTT. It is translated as CSVDLGTTDTQYF.

The CDR3 nucleotides are TGTGCCAGCAGCAGGGACAGGGGCTATGGCTACACCTTC. It is translated as CASSRDRGYGYTF. The gene calls are TRBV7-2 and TRBJ1-2; 10 bases map to TRBD1. The CDR3 has 13 residues. The J segment lost 4 bases and the V segment lost 5 bases, leaving 1 base of the junction unmatched. Looked up from germline, CDR1 is SGHTA and CDR2 is FQGNSA.

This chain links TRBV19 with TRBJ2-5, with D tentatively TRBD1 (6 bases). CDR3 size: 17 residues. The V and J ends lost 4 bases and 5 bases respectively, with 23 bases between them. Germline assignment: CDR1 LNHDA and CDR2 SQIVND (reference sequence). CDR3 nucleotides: TGTGCCAGTAGTAACTCCACAGGGCCAGGGTCTAGGGAGACCCAGTACTTC. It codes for CASSNSTGPGSRETQYF.

This chain's CDR3 is CASSPRVSGSYEQYF. CDR3 sequence (DNA): TGTGCCAGCAGCCCCCGCGTCAGTGGCTCCTACGAGCAGTACTTC. The chain has TRBV9 and TRBJ2-7; no clear D gene. Trimming removed 4 bases at V and 0 bases at J, with 14 bases between. The CDR3 has 15 amino acids. Germline CDR1 and CDR2: SGDLS and YYNGEE.

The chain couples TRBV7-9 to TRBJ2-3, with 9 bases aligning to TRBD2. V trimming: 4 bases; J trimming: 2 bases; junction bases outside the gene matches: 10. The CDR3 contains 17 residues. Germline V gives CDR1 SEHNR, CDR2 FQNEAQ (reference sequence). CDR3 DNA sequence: TGTGCCAGCAGCTCGGGTGGAGCGGGGGGACCCACAGATACGCAGTATTTT. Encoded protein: CASSSGGAGGPTDTQYF.

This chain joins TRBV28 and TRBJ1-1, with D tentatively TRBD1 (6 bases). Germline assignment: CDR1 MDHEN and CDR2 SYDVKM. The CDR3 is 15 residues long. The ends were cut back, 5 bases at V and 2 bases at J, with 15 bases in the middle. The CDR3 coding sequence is TGTGCCAGCAGTCGAGGACAGAGTCTTAACACTGAAGCTTTCTTT. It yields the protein CASSRGQSLNTEAFF.

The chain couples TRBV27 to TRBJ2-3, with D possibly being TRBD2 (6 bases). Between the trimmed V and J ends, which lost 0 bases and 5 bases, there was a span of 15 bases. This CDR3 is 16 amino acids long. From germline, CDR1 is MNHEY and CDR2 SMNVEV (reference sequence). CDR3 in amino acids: CASSLSEGAGGDTQYF. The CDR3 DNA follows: TGTGCCAGCAGTTTATCGGAGGGAGCCGGTGGAGATACGCAGTATTTT.

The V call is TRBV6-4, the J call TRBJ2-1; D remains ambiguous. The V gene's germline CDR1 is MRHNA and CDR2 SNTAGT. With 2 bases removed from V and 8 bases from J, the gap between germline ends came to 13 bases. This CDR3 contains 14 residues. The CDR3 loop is CASSDGSSVDEQFF. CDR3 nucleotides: TGTGCCAGCAGTGACGGATCGAGCGTTGATGAGCAGTTCTTC.

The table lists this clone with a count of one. CDR3 in DNA: TGCGCCAGCAGCTTCGTCCCCGGGGGTTCCCCAGAGACCCAGTACTTC. Translated, it gives CASSFVPGGSPETQYF. J is TRBJ2-5 and V is TRBV5-1, with a tentative D call TRBD2 (6 bases). The ends were cut back, 2 bases at V and 4 bases at J, with 18 bases in the middle. The CDR3 sequence is 16 residues long. In germline, CDR1 is SGHRS, CDR2 YFSETQ.

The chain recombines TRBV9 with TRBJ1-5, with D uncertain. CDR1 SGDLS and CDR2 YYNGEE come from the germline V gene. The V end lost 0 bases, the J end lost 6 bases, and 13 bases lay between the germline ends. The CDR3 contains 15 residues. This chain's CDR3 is CASSVDGEASQPQHF. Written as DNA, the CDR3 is TGTGCCAGCAGCGTAGATGGTGAAGCCAGTCAGCCCCAGCATTTT.

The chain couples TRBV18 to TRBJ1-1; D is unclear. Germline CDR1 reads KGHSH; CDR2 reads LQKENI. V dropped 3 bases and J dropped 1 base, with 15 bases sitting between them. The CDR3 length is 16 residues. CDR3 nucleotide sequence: TGTGCCAGCTCACCCCTCGACCTATCATCGAACACTGAAGCTTTCTTT. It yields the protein CASSPLDLSSNTEAFF.

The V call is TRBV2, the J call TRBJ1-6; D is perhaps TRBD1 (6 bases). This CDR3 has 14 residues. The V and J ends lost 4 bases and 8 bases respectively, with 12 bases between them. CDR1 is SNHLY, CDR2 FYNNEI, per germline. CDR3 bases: TGTGCCAGCAGTGGACAGGTGGCTGATTCACCCCTCCACTTT. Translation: CASSGQVADSPLHF.

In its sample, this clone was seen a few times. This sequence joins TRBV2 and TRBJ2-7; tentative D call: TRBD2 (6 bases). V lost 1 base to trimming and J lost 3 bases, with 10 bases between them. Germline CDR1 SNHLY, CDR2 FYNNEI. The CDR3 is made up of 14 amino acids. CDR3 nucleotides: TGTGCCAGCAGTGAAGAAAGGGGACTCTACGAGCAGTACTTC. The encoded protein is CASSEERGLYEQYF.

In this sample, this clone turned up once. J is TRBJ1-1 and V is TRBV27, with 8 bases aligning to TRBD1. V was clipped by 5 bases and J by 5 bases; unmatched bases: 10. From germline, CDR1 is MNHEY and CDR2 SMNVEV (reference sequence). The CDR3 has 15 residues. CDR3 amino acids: CASSRNADRETEAFF. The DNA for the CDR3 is TGTGCCAGCAGTCGGAATGCGGACAGGGAAACTGAAGCTTTCTTT.

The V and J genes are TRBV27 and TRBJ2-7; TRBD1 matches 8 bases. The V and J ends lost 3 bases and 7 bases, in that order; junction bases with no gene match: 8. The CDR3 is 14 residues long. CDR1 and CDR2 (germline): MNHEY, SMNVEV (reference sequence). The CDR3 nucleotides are TGTGCCAGCAGTTTGGTTCAGGGGGCGGGTGAGCAGTACTTC. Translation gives CASSLVQGAGEQYF.

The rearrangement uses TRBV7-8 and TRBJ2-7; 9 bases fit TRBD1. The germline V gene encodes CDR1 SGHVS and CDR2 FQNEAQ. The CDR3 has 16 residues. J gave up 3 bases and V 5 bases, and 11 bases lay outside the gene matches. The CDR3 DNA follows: TGTGCCAGCAGCAAACACTCCGGGACAGGGAACTACGAGCAGTACTTC. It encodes CASSKHSGTGNYEQYF.

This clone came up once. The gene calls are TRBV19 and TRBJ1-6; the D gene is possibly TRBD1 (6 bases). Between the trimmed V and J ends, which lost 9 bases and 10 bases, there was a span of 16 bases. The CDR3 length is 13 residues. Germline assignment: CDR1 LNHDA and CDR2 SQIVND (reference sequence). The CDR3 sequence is CASTRDTTSPLHF. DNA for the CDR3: TGTGCCAGCACCCGGGACACAACGTCACCCCTCCACTTT.

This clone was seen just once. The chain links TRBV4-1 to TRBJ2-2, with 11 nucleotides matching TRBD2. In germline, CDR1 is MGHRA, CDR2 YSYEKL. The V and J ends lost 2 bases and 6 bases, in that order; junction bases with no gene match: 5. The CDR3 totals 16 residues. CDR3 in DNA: TGCGCCAGCAGCCAAACTAGCGGGGGCCCGTCCGGGGAGCTGTTTTTT. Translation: CASSQTSGGPSGELFF.